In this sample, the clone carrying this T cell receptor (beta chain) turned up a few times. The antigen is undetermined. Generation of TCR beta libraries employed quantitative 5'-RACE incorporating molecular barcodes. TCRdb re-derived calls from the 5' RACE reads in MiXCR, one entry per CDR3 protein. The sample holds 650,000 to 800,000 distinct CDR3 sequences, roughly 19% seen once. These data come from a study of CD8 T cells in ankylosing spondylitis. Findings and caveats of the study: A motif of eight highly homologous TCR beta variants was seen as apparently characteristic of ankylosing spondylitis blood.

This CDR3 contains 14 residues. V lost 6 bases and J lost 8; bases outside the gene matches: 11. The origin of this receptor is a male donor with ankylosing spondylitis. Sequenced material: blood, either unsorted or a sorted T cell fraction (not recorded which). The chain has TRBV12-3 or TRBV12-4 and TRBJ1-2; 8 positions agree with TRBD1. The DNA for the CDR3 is TGTGCCAGCAGCCCTCGGACAGGGAACAGAGGCTACACCTTC. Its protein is CASSPRTGNRGYTF.